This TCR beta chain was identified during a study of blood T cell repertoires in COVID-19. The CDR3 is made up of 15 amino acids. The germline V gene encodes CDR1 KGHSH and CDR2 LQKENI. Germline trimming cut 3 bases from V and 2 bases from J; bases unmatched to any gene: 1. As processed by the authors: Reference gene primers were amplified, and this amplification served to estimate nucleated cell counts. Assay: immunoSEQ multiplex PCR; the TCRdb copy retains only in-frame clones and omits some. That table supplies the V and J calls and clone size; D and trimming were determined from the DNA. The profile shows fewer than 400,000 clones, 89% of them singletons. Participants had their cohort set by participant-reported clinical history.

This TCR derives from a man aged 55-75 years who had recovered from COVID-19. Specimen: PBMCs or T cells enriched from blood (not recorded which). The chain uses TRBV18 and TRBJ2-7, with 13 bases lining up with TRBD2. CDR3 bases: TGTGCCAGCTCACCGGGACTAGCGGGGACCTACGAGCAGTACTTC. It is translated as CASSPGLAGTYEQYF. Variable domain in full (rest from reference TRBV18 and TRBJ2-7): NAGVMQNPRHLVRRRGQEARLRCSPMKGHSHVYWYRQLPEEGLKFMVYLQKENIIDESGMPKERFSAEFPKEGPSILRIQQVVRGDSAAYFCASSPGLAGTYEQYFGPGTRLTVT.